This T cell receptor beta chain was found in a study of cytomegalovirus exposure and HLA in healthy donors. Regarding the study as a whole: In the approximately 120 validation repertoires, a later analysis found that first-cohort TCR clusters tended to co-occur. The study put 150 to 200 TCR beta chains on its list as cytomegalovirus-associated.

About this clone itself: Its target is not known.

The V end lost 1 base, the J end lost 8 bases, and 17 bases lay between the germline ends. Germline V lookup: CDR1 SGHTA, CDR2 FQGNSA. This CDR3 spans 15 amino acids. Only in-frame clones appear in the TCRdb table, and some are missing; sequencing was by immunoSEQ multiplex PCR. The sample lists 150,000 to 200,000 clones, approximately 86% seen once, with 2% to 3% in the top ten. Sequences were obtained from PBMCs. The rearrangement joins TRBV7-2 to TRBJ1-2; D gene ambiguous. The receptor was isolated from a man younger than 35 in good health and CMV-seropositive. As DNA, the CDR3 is TGTGCCAGCAGCTTAGGAGGCACGGCGGTGCGCGGCTACACCTTC. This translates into CASSLGGTAVRGYTF.